The rows below give T cell receptor beta chains drawn from one sample of a study of T cell repertoires in aging, cancer and after chemotherapy. A single record per CDR3 protein comes from TCRdb applying MiXCR to the multiplex PCR reads. The repertoire includes around 1,900 distinct CDR3 sequences, about 25% of them detected once, and roughly 36% sits in the top ten. The sample comprised blood. Receptor source: a human donor with a solid tumor. CDR3s include the opening cysteine and the closing phenylalanine or tryptophan. The order of the fields is D gene, CDR3 length, V gene, J gene, clone size, CDR3 protein, CDR3 DNA. The D gene is left open where the match is weak. Part of the rows lack a size; the others show once, few, many or a class for expanded clones.

>TRBD2|15|TRBV6-5|TRBJ2-1|medium-sized
CASSRTSGIHNEQFF
TGTGCCAGCAGTCGCACTAGCGGGATTCACAATGAGCAGTTCTTC
>-|12|TRBV7-2|TRBJ2-7|medium-sized
CASSRAGYEQYF
TGTGCCAGCAGCCGAGCGGGTTACGAGCAGTACTTC
>TRBD1|14|TRBV6-5|TRBJ1-2|hyperexpanded
CASAVGTGGNGYTF
TGTGCCAGCGCCGTCGGGACAGGGGGCAATGGCTACACCTTC
>-|15|TRBV20-1|TRBJ2-3|large
CSAGDWNGGTDTQYF
TGCAGTGCCGGAGACTGGAATGGCGGCACAGATACGCAGTATTTT
>-|15|TRBV19|TRBJ2-4|medium-sized
CASSIGGGKANIQYF
TGTGCCAGTAGTATCGGAGGCGGGAAGGCGAACATTCAGTACTTC
>TRBD1|17|TRBV2|TRBJ2-3|-
CASSASIQGVSTDTQYF
TGTGCCAGCAGTGCGTCAATTCAGGGGGTTAGCACAGATACGCAGTATTTT
>-|12|TRBV27|TRBJ2-7|medium-sized
CASGGTPYEQYF
TGTGCCAGCGGCGGGACCCCCTACGAGCAGTACTTC
>-|14|TRBV5-6|TRBJ2-7|medium-sized
CASSLHSPRREQYF
TGTGCCAGCAGCTTGCACAGCCCGAGGCGAGAGCAGTACTTC
>TRBD2|13|TRBV4-1|TRBJ2-7|-
CASSQRSGGEQYF
TGCGCCAGCAGCCAGCGTAGCGGGGGTGAGCAGTACTTC
>TRBD2|15|TRBV5-6|TRBJ2-3|medium-sized
CASSPGLARGDTQYF
TGTGCCAGCAGCCCGGGACTAGCGCGTGGAGATACGCAGTATTTT
>-|15|TRBV6-5|TRBJ2-3|-
CASSYSIGSSDTQYF
TGTGCCAGCAGTTACTCGATCGGCTCCTCAGATACGCAGTATTTT
>-|13|TRBV10-3|TRBJ2-5|medium-sized
CAISESGVETQYF
TGTGCCATCAGTGAGTCAGGGGTTGAGACCCAGTACTTC
>-|15|TRBV28|TRBJ1-1|-
CASSPNIGGWTEAFF
TGTGCCAGCAGTCCCAACATCGGGGGGTGGACTGAAGCTTTCTTT
>-|14|TRBV7-2|TRBJ1-1|medium-sized
CASSLNPRNTEAFF
TGTGCCAGCAGCTTAAATCCTCGGAACACTGAAGCTTTCTTT
>-|14|TRBV27|TRBJ2-1|-
CASSLGRRSNEQFF
TGTGCCAGCAGTTTAGGGCGGAGAAGCAATGAGCAGTTCTTC
>TRBD2|15|TRBV29-1|TRBJ2-2|-
CSARASGGNTGELFF
TGCAGCGCCCGGGCTAGCGGGGGTAACACCGGGGAGCTGTTTTTT
>-|13|TRBV7-2|TRBJ1-5|-
CASSPELNQPQHF
TGTGCCAGCAGCCCGGAGCTAAATCAGCCCCAGCATTTT
>TRBD1|15|TRBV6-2/TRBV6-3|TRBJ2-7|medium-sized
CASRDRQGAIYEQYF
TGTGCCAGCAGGGACCGACAGGGGGCTATCTACGAGCAGTACTTC
>TRBD1|13|TRBV12-3/TRBV12-4|TRBJ1-2|once
CASSLGQGDGYTF
TGTGCCAGCAGTTTAGGACAGGGAGACGGCTACACCTTC
>TRBD1|15|TRBV14|TRBJ2-7|few
CASSRTGSSLWEQYF
TGTGCCAGCAGCCGGACAGGGAGTAGTCTGTGGGAGCAGTACTTC
>-|15|TRBV12-3/TRBV12-4|TRBJ1-5|-
CASRTHNISNQPQHF
TGTGCCAGCCGTACACACAATATTAGCAATCAGCCCCAGCATTTT
>TRBD1|14|TRBV28|TRBJ2-7|-
CASISRDRVAEQYF
TGTGCCAGCATCAGCCGGGACAGGGTCGCCGAGCAGTACTTC
>-|13|TRBV6-5|TRBJ2-7|large
CASSTTQGLEQYF
TGTGCCAGCAGTACGACCCAGGGGCTCGAGCAGTACTTC
>TRBD1|16|TRBV6-1|TRBJ2-1|medium-sized
CASSDIPGQGANEQFF
TGTGCCAGCAGTGATATACCGGGACAGGGGGCAAATGAGCAGTTCTTC
>-|12|TRBV30|TRBJ2-3|large
CAWSVRRSTQYF
TGTGCCTGGAGTGTACGACGGAGCACACAGTATTTT
>TRBD1|14|TRBV20-1|TRBJ1-5|medium-sized
CSARNRGLGQPQHF
TGCAGTGCTAGAAACAGGGGCTTAGGTCAGCCCCAGCATTTT
>TRBD2|16|TRBV20-1|TRBJ2-1|once
CSATVSTSGRRNEQFF
TGCAGTGCTACCGTTTCCACTAGCGGGAGAAGAAATGAGCAGTTCTTC
>-|14|TRBV6-1|TRBJ2-7|medium-sized
CASTREGGAYEQYF
TGTGCCAGCACGAGGGAGGGGGGGGCCTACGAGCAGTACTTC
>-|15|TRBV27|TRBJ1-2|medium-sized
CASSLGRRDDYGYTF
TGTGCCAGCAGTTTAGGACGGAGAGATGACTATGGCTACACCTTC
>TRBD1|16|TRBV6-6|TRBJ1-3|-
CASSRGTASSGNTIYF
TGTGCCAGCAGTCGCGGGACAGCTTCCTCTGGAAACACCATATATTTT
>TRBD1|16|TRBV29-1|TRBJ1-2|medium-sized
CSVVGQGLPTNYGYTF
TGCAGCGTTGTAGGACAGGGGCTCCCTACTAACTATGGCTACACCTTC
>TRBD1|16|TRBV12-3/TRBV12-4|TRBJ2-7|medium-sized
CASSYTTGTGSYEQYF
TGTGCCAGCAGCTACACTACTGGGACAGGGTCCTACGAGCAGTACTTC